The rows below give T cell receptor beta chains drawn from one sample of a study of T-cell memory formation after mild COVID-19. Each CDR3 protein gets one entry after TCRdb re-called the 5' RACE reads with MiXCR. The sample carries a few hundred thousand distinct CDR3 sequences, roughly 19% recorded once. The sequenced sample was PBMCs or a T cell subset sorted from them (not recorded which). These receptors were collected from a man aged 18 to 30 who had mild COVID-19 (a few samples of this study predate the infection). Cell type and time point are not known. Each CDR3 is given with its conserved first and last residue. D genes are given only for firm matches. A clone size is listed for some rows: how often the clone was seen (once, few, many), or a class if it is expanded.

>TRBV15|TRBJ2-5|NA|few
TGTGCCACCAGCAGATTAAAAGAGACCCAGTACTTC
CATSRLKETQYF
>TRBV7-2|TRBJ2-7|NA|NA
TGTGCCAGCAGCTGGATAGCTCCCGGCGAGCAGTACTTC
CASSWIAPGEQYF
>TRBV29-1|TRBJ1-2|TRBD1|few
TGCAGCGCCGAGACAGGGAATGGCTACACCTTC
CSAETGNGYTF
>TRBV20-1|TRBJ1-1|TRBD1|NA
TGCAGTGCCCCCCCACAGGGGGTAAGGGCTGAAGCTTTCTTT
CSAPPQGVRAEAFF
>TRBV7-6|TRBJ1-1|NA|NA
TGTGCCAGCAGCCAGGACACGAACACTGAAGCTTTCTTT
CASSQDTNTEAFF
>TRBV12-3/TRBV12-4|TRBJ1-6|NA|NA
TGTGCCAGCAGTTCCCACTCCTATAATTCACCCCTCCACTTT
CASSSHSYNSPLHF
>TRBV3-1|TRBJ2-1|NA|NA
TGTGCCAGCAGCCAAGTGATCACGGCTGCATGGGAGCAGTTCTTC
CASSQVITAAWEQFF
>TRBV20-1|TRBJ1-5|NA|NA
TGCAGTGCTATCGGGGGCGTGGCAGGGTGGACCAATCAGCCCCAGCATTTT
CSAIGGVAGWTNQPQHF
>TRBV6-5|TRBJ1-6|NA|NA
TGTGCCAGCAGTTACTCGTCGACTTTAACCCTCCACTTT
CASSYSSTLTLHF
>TRBV6-1|TRBJ2-7|TRBD1|few
TGTGCCAGCAGTGAACGGGACAGCATCGAGCAGTACTTC
CASSERDSIEQYF
>TRBV4-1|TRBJ2-3|NA|few
TGCGCCAGCACCCTAGGGTGGATGAACACAGATACGCAGTATTTT
CASTLGWMNTDTQYF
>TRBV27|TRBJ2-2|NA|NA
TGTGCCAGCAGACGAGGGTTCCCAGAAAACACCGGGGAGCTGTTTTTT
CASRRGFPENTGELFF
>TRBV25-1|TRBJ2-2|NA|NA
TGTGCCAGCAGTGAATCAGGGACCGGGGAGCTGTTTTTT
CASSESGTGELFF
>TRBV5-1|TRBJ1-2|TRBD1|many
TGCGCCAGCAGCTTCATCATGGGGACAGGAGGCGGCTACACCTTC
CASSFIMGTGGGYTF
>TRBV7-8|TRBJ2-6|NA|few
TGTGCCAGCAGCTTAGGAACAGAGGGCATTCTAACCGCCTCTGGGGCCAACGTCCTGACTTTC
CASSLGTEGILTASGANVLTF